These T cell receptor beta chains were read from a single sample in a study of blood T cell repertoires in COVID-19. Libraries were prepared by immunoSEQ multiplex PCR; TCRdb keeps only in-frame clonotypes and omits some of them. The profile shows 35,000 to 45,000 clones, around nine tenths of them singletons. Sequencing used peripheral blood. The receptor set was obtained from a human donor in a cohort sampled during active COVID-19. Both conserved end residues are part of each CDR3. The D gene is left open where the match is weak. Part of the rows lack a size; the others show once, few, many or a class for expanded clones.

d_call | j_call | v_call | cdr3_length | clone_size | cdr3_nt | cdr3_aa
NA | TRBJ1-3 | TRBV30 | 16 | NA | TGTGCCTGGAGTGTACTGTCGGGAAGCTCTGGAAACACCATATATTTT | CAWSVLSGSSGNTIYF
TRBD2 | TRBJ2-1 | TRBV5-1 | 16 | NA | TGCGCCAGCAGCTCTGGCGGGCTAGCGGGAGGCAATGAGCAGTTCTTC | CASSSGGLAGGNEQFF
TRBD2 | TRBJ2-7 | TRBV30 | 13 | NA | TGTGCCTGGAGTACGGGAGGGATCTACGAGCAGTACTTC | CAWSTGGIYEQYF
TRBD2 | TRBJ2-3 | TRBV4-1 | 16 | once | TGCGCCAGCAGCCAAGACCAGCGGGGGGGCACAGATACGCAGTATTTT | CASSQDQRGGTDTQYF
NA | TRBJ2-1 | TRBV30 | 13 | NA | TGTGCCTGGAGCTCCTCCTCTTACAATGAGCAGTTCTTC | CAWSSSSYNEQFF
NA | TRBJ2-7 | TRBV28 | 14 | once | TGTGCCAGCAGTTTGGGTGCGGGATCCTACGAGCAGTACTTC | CASSLGAGSYEQYF
NA | TRBJ1-1 | TRBV29-1 | 13 | NA | TGCAGCGGTCTGTCGTTCGGGAACACTGAAGCTTTCTTT | CSGLSFGNTEAFF
NA | TRBJ2-1 | TRBV3-1/TRBV3-2 | 16 | few | TGTGCCAGCAGCCAAGACTCCCCCGGGGGATACAATGAGCAGTTCTTC | CASSQDSPGGYNEQFF
TRBD2 | TRBJ2-7 | TRBV6-1 | 16 | once | TGTGCCAGCAGTGAGATAGCGGGGGGGAGCTCCTACGAGCAGTACTTC | CASSEIAGGSSYEQYF
TRBD2 | TRBJ2-1 | TRBV5-1 | 15 | NA | TGCGCCAGCAGCAGTACTAGCGGGGTGACCAATGAGCAGTTCTTC | CASSSTSGVTNEQFF
TRBD1 | TRBJ1-2 | TRBV28 | 12 | NA | TGTGCCAGCAATAGGGGGCCTTGGGGCTACACCTTC | CASNRGPWGYTF
NA | TRBJ1-1 | TRBV6-6 | 16 | NA | TGTGCCAGCAGTTACTCGAAAGACAGACTGAACACTGAAGCTTTCTTT | CASSYSKDRLNTEAFF
NA | TRBJ1-5 | TRBV6-1 | 16 | NA | TGTGCCAGCAGTGAATTTAGGGGGAGCAGAAGTCAGCCCCAGCATTTT | CASSEFRGSRSQPQHF
TRBD1 | TRBJ2-6 | TRBV2 | 17 | NA | TGTGCCAGCGCTGGGGACAGGGTGATCTCTGGGGCCAACGTCCTGACTTTC | CASAGDRVISGANVLTF
NA | TRBJ1-5 | TRBV19 | 13 | NA | TGTGCCAGTAGTATACAGGGCGTTCAGCCCCAGCATTTT | CASSIQGVQPQHF
TRBD1 | TRBJ2-7 | TRBV11-2 | 16 | once | TGTGCCAGCAGCCACGCCCCAGGGGGCCTCTCCTACGAGCAGTACTTC | CASSHAPGGLSYEQYF
TRBD1 | TRBJ1-4 | TRBV9 | 14 | NA | TGTGCCAGCAGCTCGGGGACAGGGATTGAAAAACTGTTTTTT | CASSSGTGIEKLFF
NA | TRBJ1-5 | TRBV7-2 | 13 | NA | TGTGCCAGCAGCTTAGATGGGGGGTTTCCCCAGCATTTT | CASSLDGGFPQHF
NA | TRBJ2-7 | TRBV3-1/TRBV3-2 | 16 | NA | TGTGCCAGCAGCCAAGATACAGGACTAAGCTCCTACGAGCAGTACTTC | CASSQDTGLSSYEQYF
NA | TRBJ1-1 | TRBV11-2 | 15 | NA | TGTGCCAGCAGCTTAGCGGTCACGGTAGCCACTGAAGCTTTCTTT | CASSLAVTVATEAFF
TRBD2 | TRBJ2-7 | TRBV7-9 | 14 | NA | TGTGCCAGCAGCTTGGGAGGGGAGCTTTGGGAGCAGTACTTC | CASSLGGELWEQYF
NA | TRBJ1-1 | TRBV6-9 | 15 | NA | TGTGCCAGCAGTTATTCCCAGGGGCCGAACACTGAAGCTTTCTTT | CASSYSQGPNTEAFF
NA | TRBJ1-2 | TRBV27 | 17 | NA | TGTGCCAGCAGTTTATGGCAGGGTCACCGACCTAACTATGGCTACACCTTC | CASSLWQGHRPNYGYTF
TRBD2 | TRBJ2-7 | TRBV5-1 | 16 | NA | TGCGCCAGCAGCTCCCTGGGCGGGGGGGCCTCCTACGAGCAGTACTTC | CASSSLGGGASYEQYF
TRBD2 | TRBJ2-2 | TRBV9 | 14 | few | TGTGCCAGCAGCACCCCTAGCGGGACCGGGGAGCTGTTTTTT | CASSTPSGTGELFF
NA | TRBJ2-3 | TRBV29-1 | 14 | NA | TGCAGCGTTGGGAAGGTAGCGGGCACAGATACGCAGTATTTT | CSVGKVAGTDTQYF
TRBD1 | TRBJ2-7 | TRBV10-3 | 13 | once | TGTGCCACCGACAGGGGTAGGGCCTACGAGCAGTACTTC | CATDRGRAYEQYF
TRBD1 | TRBJ2-7 | TRBV4-2 | 15 | once | TGTGCCAGCAGCCCTACTCAGGGGGCCTCCTACGAGCAGTACTTC | CASSPTQGASYEQYF
TRBD2 | TRBJ2-3 | TRBV7-2 | 15 | NA | TGTGCCAGCAGCTTAACGGGAGCGGGGACAGATACGCAGTATTTT | CASSLTGAGTDTQYF
TRBD2 | TRBJ2-1 | TRBV5-1 | 14 | NA | TGCGCCAGCAGACCCCAGGGACTAAGCAATGAGCAGTTCTTC | CASRPQGLSNEQFF
TRBD1 | TRBJ2-7 | TRBV7-9 | 13 | few | TGTGCCAGCAGCTTAGAGGGGGCGAGGGAGCAGTACTTC | CASSLEGAREQYF
NA | TRBJ1-3 | TRBV3-1/TRBV3-2 | 15 | NA | TGTGCCAGCAGCCAACGACAAGGCTCTGGAAACACCATATATTTT | CASSQRQGSGNTIYF
NA | TRBJ1-1 | TRBV3-1/TRBV3-2 | 15 | NA | TGTGCCAGCAGCCTACAGGGCTCCTCACGGACTGAAGCTTTCTTT | CASSLQGSSRTEAFF
TRBD2 | TRBJ2-3 | TRBV7-6 | 15 | NA | TGTGCCAGCAGCCAGGGACTAGCGGGGTCCGCGGCGCAGTATTTT | CASSQGLAGSAAQYF
NA | TRBJ1-5 | TRBV7-6 | 13 | NA | TGTGCCAGCAGCCAAGACTGGAATCAGCCCCAGCATTTT | CASSQDWNQPQHF
TRBD2 | TRBJ2-3 | TRBV6-5 | 13 | NA | TGTGCCAGCAGCGGGGGGGCAAGCGGTACGCAGTATTTT | CASSGGASGTQYF
TRBD1 | TRBJ2-7 | TRBV19 | 15 | NA | TGTGCCAGTAGTATAGTGGGACAGGGGGCAAGCGAGCAGTACTTC | CASSIVGQGASEQYF
TRBD1 | TRBJ1-1 | TRBV6-5 | 13 | NA | TGTGCCAGCAGCGGACAGGGGAACACTGAAGCTTTCTTT | CASSGQGNTEAFF
NA | TRBJ2-7 | TRBV2 | 13 | NA | TGTGCCAGCAGTGAAGGGGGGGATTACGAGCAGTACTTC | CASSEGGDYEQYF
NA | TRBJ1-1 | TRBV10-3 | 15 | NA | TGTGCCATCAGTGGGTCTAGAGGTTTGAACACTGAAGCTTTCTTT | CAISGSRGLNTEAFF
NA | TRBJ1-5 | TRBV2 | 15 | NA | TGTGCCAGCAGTGAAGCGTTGGGCAGAAATCAGCCCCAGCATTTT | CASSEALGRNQPQHF
TRBD2 | TRBJ2-3 | TRBV7-9 | 18 | few | TGTGCCAGCAGCTTTGGGACTACGACAAGTAGGAGCACAGATACGCAGTATTTT | CASSFGTTTSRSTDTQYF
TRBD2 | TRBJ2-7 | TRBV30 | 14 | NA | TGTGCCTGGAGTCAAATGGGGGGGAGATACGAGCAGTACTTC | CAWSQMGGRYEQYF
NA | TRBJ1-5 | TRBV21-1 | 15 | NA | TGTGCCAGCACCCTCGACAGGGGGTTGGATCAGCCCCAGCATTTT | CASTLDRGLDQPQHF
TRBD2 | TRBJ2-2 | TRBV5-6 | 16 | NA | TGTGCCAGCAGCTTGGGCGCGGGAGCAAGGACCGGGGAGTTGTTTTTT | CASSLGAGARTGELFF
NA | TRBJ1-1 | TRBV9 | 15 | few | TGTGCCAGCAGCGTAGGCGCAGGGGCGTACACTGAAGCTTTCTTT | CASSVGAGAYTEAFF